Shown below are 19 T cell receptor beta chains from a single sample sequenced in a study of T cell clonality in common variable immunodeficiency (dated by TCRdb to 2014 to 2015). What the work shows at the level of the full study, not this receptor alone: Fewer deletions and N-nucleotide insertions were reportedly observed in CVID TCRbeta sequences, and highly modified clones with 13 or more V deletions were reportedly absent from CVID TCRbeta sequences.

The library relied on the immunoSEQ multiplex PCR assay. The immuneACCESS repertoire file appears here via TCRdb, limited to in-frame rearrangements. These files lack a portion of the clones; in checked studies, under half of the deficit traces to unresolved V genes, and the cause of the others is not known. Here the sample lists about 19,000 clones, none seen once only. The biggest ten clones account for roughly 2.5% of the sample. These TCRs' antigens remain unknown. Sample: peripheral blood mononuclear cells. Receptors originate from a human donor with common variable immunodeficiency.

This clone rates as medium-sized. The read finishes 3 residues shy of the CDR3 end, and the germline J gene is used to complete it. The rearrangement joins TRBV2 to TRBJ2-3; the match to TRBD2 covers 11 bases. The length of the CDR3 is 14 residues. V lost 6 bases and J lost 1; bases outside the gene matches: 0. Germline CDR1 is SNHLY and CDR2 is FYNNEI. The covered CDR3 bases are TGTGCCAGCAGGGGACTAGCGGGCACAGATACG. It specifies CASRGLAGTDT. The complete CDR3 sequence is CASRGLAGTDTQYF.

There are many counts of this clone. The read terminates 3 residues before the CDR3 end, so the remaining end is supplied by the germline J gene. Other nucleotide sequences from this sample produce the same CDR3. The chain joins TRBV5-1 to TRBJ1-2; 10 bases are a match to TRBD1. This CDR3 is built from 17 residues. With 7 bases clipped from V and 0 bases from J, the junction kept 12 bases outside the gene matches. The germline V gene encodes CDR1 SGHRS and CDR2 YFSETQ. The sequenced CDR3 bases are TGCGCCAGCTTCCCCACTGGGACAGGGGTTTCTAACTATGGC. This encodes CASFPTGTGVSNYG. The whole CDR3 sequence reads CASFPTGTGVSNYGYTF. The entire variable domain, with the rest obtained from reference TRBV5-1 and TRBJ1-2, is as follows: KAGVTQTPRYLIKTRGQQVTLSCSPISGHRSVSWYQQTPGQGLQFLFEYFSETQRNKGNFPGRFSGRQFSNSRSEMNVSTLELGDSALYLCASFPTGTGVSNYGYTFGSGTRLTVV.

This clone was seen more than once but under ten times. The read terminates 3 residues ahead of where the CDR3 ends, so the germline J gene completes it. The chain recombines TRBV19 with TRBJ2-7, with D maybe TRBD2 (7 bases). CDR3 size: 15 residues. CDR1 and CDR2 (germline): LNHDA, SQIVND (reference sequence). The V and J ends lost 6 bases and 1 base respectively, with 16 bases between them. Here the CDR3 reads CASRRPGEGSYEQYF. The covered CDR3 bases are TGTGCCAGTAGAAGACCAGGGGAGGGATCCTACGAG.

This clone was observed at least ten times. The missing CDR3 end, 3 residues past where the read stops, is filled in from the germline J gene. The V and J genes are TRBV19 and TRBJ1-4; D is unresolved. CDR3 length: 13 amino acids. In germline, CDR1 is LNHDA, CDR2 SQIVND (reference sequence). The V end was cut by 7 bases, the J end by 8 bases, with 14 bases between. The covered CDR3 bases are TGTGCCAGTACAACCTTTGCCGGGGAAAAA. This sequence encodes CASTTFAGEK. The whole CDR3 protein reads CASTTFAGEKLFF. Variable domain in full (rest from reference TRBV19 and TRBJ1-4): DGGITQSPKYLFRKEGQNVTLSCEQNLNHDAMYWYRQDPGQGLRLIYYSQIVNDFQKGDIAEGYSVSREKKESFPLTVTSAQKNPTAFYLCASTTFAGEKLFFGSGTQLSVL.

This clone was seen ten or more times. Read sequence stops 3 residues before the CDR3 end, and the germline J gene provides the missing end. The chain links TRBV20-1 to TRBJ2-4; D possibly corresponds to TRBD1 (6 bases). Trimming cost V 3 bases and J 5 bases, with 14 bases left between them. Looked up from germline, CDR1 is DFQATT and CDR2 is SNEGSKA (reference sequence). The CDR3 runs to 14 residues. The CDR3 reads CSARDSGVENIQYF. The part of the CDR3 DNA that was read is TGCAGTGCTAGGGACTCAGGGGTGGAAAACATT.

In the case of this clone: The read terminates 3 residues ahead of where the CDR3 ends, so the germline J gene completes it. The rearrangement links TRBV11-1 to TRBJ2-7; tentatively, D is TRBD2 (5 bases). Deletions cut 3 bases from V and 1 base from J, with 13 bases between. The CDR3 sequence is 15 residues long. Germline V CDR1 and CDR2: SGHAT, FQDESV (reference sequence). The CDR3 DNA, read in part, is TGTGCCAGCAGCTTGCGGTTTCGGGGTTCCTACGAG. Translating gives CASSLRFRGSYE. The full CDR3 reads CASSLRFRGSYEQYF.

Of note for this clone: The sequence runs out 3 residues before the end of the CDR3; the remainder is reconstructed from the germline J gene. The rearrangement uses TRBV29-1 and TRBJ2-7; D perhaps matches TRBD2 (5 bases). The length of the CDR3 is 11 residues. Trimming took 8 bases from V and 3 from J, leaving 11 bases between them. CDR1 is SQVTM, CDR2 ANQGSEA, per germline. Partial CDR3 DNA: TGCAGCATCCGACGGGGCTACGAG. Translating gives CSIRRGYE. In full, the CDR3 reads CSIRRGYEQYF.

By its share, this clone is medium-sized (0.01 to 0.1%). The read finishes 3 residues shy of the CDR3 end, and the germline J gene is used to complete it. This chain joins TRBV7-9 and TRBJ2-3, with unresolved D. Germline lookup yields CDR1 SEHNR and CDR2 FQNEAQ (reference sequence). This CDR3 spans 12 amino acids. Incomplete CDR3 DNA: TGTGCCAGCAGCTTAGATGGCGGAACG. It encodes CASSLDGGT. The entire CDR3 protein is CASSLDGGTQYF.

This clone was recorded a few times. The sequenced fragment ends 3 residues before the CDR3 boundary, so the rest is inferred from the germline J gene. The chain links TRBV10-3 to TRBJ1-6; D is unresolved. The V gene's germline CDR1 is ENHRY and CDR2 SYGVKD. Deletions cut 10 bases from V and 6 bases from J, with 16 bases between. This CDR3 comprises 14 residues. Incomplete CDR3 DNA: TGTGCCACCCTTGACTCCTCCGGTAATTCACCC. It specifies CATLDSSGNSP. Given in full, the CDR3 is CATLDSSGNSPLHF.

There are many counts of this clone. The read falls 3 residues short of the CDR3 end, and the missing part is taken from the germline J gene. The J gene is TRBJ2-7, the V gene TRBV28; maybe TRBD1 (6 bases). With 5 bases removed from V and 3 bases from J, the gap between germline ends came to 14 bases. CDR1 and CDR2 (germline): MDHEN, SYDVKM. The CDR3 spans 14 residues. CDR3 sequence reads: CASSPRKDSYEQYF. The sequenced CDR3 bases are TGTGCCAGCAGTCCGAGGAAGGACAGCTACGAG.

The table lists this clone with many counts. At one end the junction does not follow the germline gene, possibly because of a read error. The observed sequence ends 3 residues before the CDR3 terminus, with the missing tail filled in from the germline J gene. The V gene is TRBV7-2, the J gene TRBJ2-7; 9 bases agree with TRBD2. Germline V lookup: CDR1 SGHTA, CDR2 FQGNSA. The CDR3 length is 17 residues. The CDR3 reads CASSIAAAGGGSYEQYF. The covered CDR3 bases are TGTGCCAGCAGCATAGCAGCAGCGGGAGGTGGCTCCTACGAG.

Ten or more counts support this clone. From the germline J gene comes the end of the CDR3, since the read stops 3 residues before it. V and J are TRBV20-1 and TRBJ2-6; a possible D gene is TRBD1 (6 bases). The V gene's germline CDR1 is DFQATT and CDR2 SNEGSKA (reference sequence). The CDR3 runs 15 residues. The V and J ends lost 6 bases and 0 bases respectively, with 12 bases between them. The CDR3 here is CSAPGHSSGANVLTF. CDR3 bases read: TGCAGTGCCCCGGGACATAGCTCTGGGGCCAACGTC.

There are many counts of this clone. Sequencing ends 3 residues short of the CDR3 end; the germline J gene provides the rest. The genes are TRBV5-6 and TRBJ1-2, with a possible D match to TRBD1 (6 bases). Germline CDR1 and CDR2: SGHDT and YYEEEE. The CDR3 loop spans 13 amino acids. The chain's CDR3 is CASSLGTGFGYTF. CDR3 DNA, as far as it was read: TGTGCCAGCAGCTTGGGAACAGGGTTCGGC.

Ten or more counts support this clone. The read is 3 residues too short to cover the CDR3 end, so that end is filled in from the germline J gene. The chain links TRBV5-1 to TRBJ2-2; 7 bases fit TRBD1. With 5 bases clipped from V and 3 bases from J, the junction kept 7 bases outside the gene matches. The germline V gene encodes CDR1 SGHRS and CDR2 YFSETQ. This CDR3 has 15 residues. The DNA read from the CDR3 is TGCGCCAGCAGATCGTCACAGGGGTACACCGGGGAG. This translates into CASRSSQGYTGE. The whole CDR3 protein reads CASRSSQGYTGELFF.

Many counts were recorded for this clone. Coverage ceases 3 residues before the CDR3 finishes, and the germline J gene fills in the end. The genes are TRBV6-1 and TRBJ1-4; D perhaps matches TRBD1 (5 bases). The CDR3 has 14 amino acids. The germline gives CDR1 MNHNS, CDR2 SASEGT. Trimming took off 2 bases at V and 8 bases at J, with 12 bases between the two ends. The CDR3 region is CASSEMGGGEKLFF. Incomplete CDR3 DNA: TGTGCCAGCAGTGAAATGGGGGGAGGAGAAAAA.

A remark on this clone: The CDR3 end lies 3 residues beyond the end of the read and is filled in from the germline J gene. This chain joins TRBV2 and TRBJ1-2; no reliable D call. The CDR3 contains 14 residues. CDR1 is SNHLY, CDR2 FYNNEI, per germline. CDR3 DNA (partial): TGTGCCAGCTGGGTAAGGAATTCGGCGGAAGGC. This encodes CASWVRNSAEG. The CDR3, in full, reads CASWVRNSAEGYTF.

This clone occurred many times. The CDR3 end lies 3 residues beyond the end of the read and is filled in from the germline J gene. The chain couples TRBV7-9 to TRBJ1-1, with 7 bases aligning to TRBD1. Per germline, CDR1 SEHNR and CDR2 FQNEAQ (reference sequence). The CDR3 runs to 14 residues. V lost 2 bases and J lost 2; bases outside the gene matches: 2. The CDR3 spells CASSLRQGNTEAFF. The DNA read from the CDR3 is TGTGCCAGCAGCTTAAGACAGGGCAACACTGAA.

In its sample, this clone was seen many times. Read sequence stops 3 residues before the CDR3 end, and the germline J gene provides the missing end. The chain joins TRBV19 to TRBJ1-3; 11 bases align to TRBD1. CDR1 is LNHDA and CDR2 is SQIVND in the germline V gene (reference sequence). The trim removed 3 bases at V and 0 bases at J, leaving 13 bases unmatched. The CDR3 loop spans 20 amino acids. The DNA read from the CDR3 is TGTGCCAGTAGTATTCGACCGGGACAGGGGGTCTCAGCCTCTGGAAACACC. The encoded protein is CASSIRPGQGVSASGNT. The whole CDR3 sequence is CASSIRPGQGVSASGNTIYF.

This clone was seen a handful of times. Read sequence stops 3 residues before the CDR3 end, and the germline J gene provides the missing end. The V and J genes are TRBV19 and TRBJ2-3, with 16 bases aligning to TRBD2. Germline loops: CDR1 LNHDA, CDR2 SQIVND (reference sequence). CDR3 length: 16 residues. The junction had 6 bases not matched to a gene; V was cut back by 8 bases and J by 4 bases. CDR3 bases read: TGTGCCAGTCGCCAGGGGACTAGCGGGAGGGCAGATACG. It is translated as CASRQGTSGRADT. The whole CDR3 protein is CASRQGTSGRADTQYF.